The TCR beta chain under discussion was sequenced for a study of cytomegalovirus exposure and HLA in healthy donors. Both 60 Vbeta primers and 13 Jbeta primers went into the PCR. Repertoires were generated with immunoSEQ multiplex PCR, while TCRdb's copy carries only in-frame clones and drops some. In the table there are a few hundred thousand clones, approximately 79% of which are singletons. Study outcomes and limitations: Cytomegalovirus-associated status was assigned to some 160 TCR beta chains. In a later analysis, at a false discovery rate of 0.05, under 20,000 TCR beta sequences were associated with HLA alleles. An analysis was carried out later, and it reportedly showed fewer N-insertions in an Asian-associated ancestry cluster than the roughly 670-donor mean. When the data were analyzed later, several of the most significant clusters appeared to be linked to common viral pathogens.

A word on this clone: Its cognate antigen is unknown.

The source is a man aged 18 to 29 in good health and CMV-seronegative. The sample comprised PBMCs.

This CDR3 reads CASNAATGSTEAFF. In DNA, the CDR3 is TGTGCCAGCAACGCCGCAACAGGGAGCACTGAAGCTTTCTTT. The V and J genes are TRBV6-5 and TRBJ1-1, with a weak D call TRBD1 (6 bases). Trimming took 7 bases from V and 4 from J, leaving 16 bases between them. The germline V gene has CDR1 MNHEY and CDR2 SVGAGI. This CDR3 contains 14 residues.